A selection of T cell receptor beta chains follows, all from one sample in a study of human T cells and chemical hapten exposure. TCRdb reprocessed the RACE reads via MiXCR and lists one record per CDR3 protein. The table shows 95,000 to 100,000 distinct CDR3 sequences, with approximately 10% occurring only once. Sequences were derived from whole blood, sampled in connection with sensitization to the hapten diphenylcyclopropenone (DPC). The source of these receptors is a woman between 55 and 75 years old with alopecia areata. Some clones in this sample may be carry-over from other donors' samples. Each CDR3 is given with its conserved first and last residue. D genes are given only for firm matches. Expanded clones are given a class, and other clones once, few, many or no size at all.

TRBD1	few	TRBV18	TRBJ1-5	TGTGCCAGCTCACCAAGGGGGCTGGTCGATCAGCCCCAGCATTTT	CASSPRGLVDQPQHF
TRBD2	few	TRBV6-6	TRBJ2-3	TGTGCCAGCAGTTACTCGCCTAGCGGGGGGATCACAGATACGCAGTATTTT	CASSYSPSGGITDTQYF
-	-	TRBV5-1	TRBJ1-1	TGCGCCAGCAGGGGGGCCGATTACACTGAAGCTTTCTTT	CASRGADYTEAFF
-	-	TRBV7-7	TRBJ2-5	TGTGCTAGCAGCGACCGGGCAGTGGGAGAGACCCAGTACTTC	CASSDRAVGETQYF
-	many	TRBV7-9	TRBJ1-1	TGTGCCAGCAGCCGTGTCGCGGACACTGAAGCTTTCTTT	CASSRVADTEAFF
TRBD1	-	TRBV12-3/TRBV12-4	TRBJ2-1	TGTGCCAGCAGTAGACAGGGGGTGGGTAATGAGCAGTTCTTC	CASSRQGVGNEQFF
TRBD1	once	TRBV6-2/TRBV6-3	TRBJ2-2	TGTGCCAGCAGTTACTCGATGGGACAGGGCGGCACCGGGGAGCTGTTTTTT	CASSYSMGQGGTGELFF
-	many	TRBV11-2	TRBJ2-1	TGTGCCAGCAGCTTGTTGTGGGGGTTCAATGAGCAGTTCTTC	CASSLLWGFNEQFF
-	-	TRBV5-1	TRBJ1-1	TGCGCCAGCAGCTTTTCCCAGAGGAACACTGAAGCTTTCTTT	CASSFSQRNTEAFF
-	-	TRBV12-3/TRBV12-4	TRBJ2-5	TGTGCCAGCAGTTTAGCGGGGGCGCGGGACCAAGAGACCCAGTACTTC	CASSLAGARDQETQYF
-	few	TRBV20-1	TRBJ2-7	TGCAGTGCCGAGACGGCCGAATACGAGCAGTACTTC	CSAETAEYEQYF